The clone carrying this T cell receptor (beta chain) was seen a single time. Its antigen is not identified. The data belong to a study of monozygotic twins with cystic fibrosis. Study outcomes and limitations: Clonality was generally low (median approximately 0.0095), higher in the most severe patients. In this small cohort, shared CDR3 numbers showed no association with age, concordance or disease severity. Co-twins had the most similar V usage for 13 of 16 pairs, J for 8. Monozygotic CF twins shared more identical nucleotide clonotypes than unrelated patients.

Here immunoSEQ multiplex PCR was the method, and the copy in TCRdb shows in-frame clones only, minus some. Found here are around 14,000 clones, 95% to 99% of them singletons; the top ten hold 0.41%. Germline CDR1 and CDR2: LNHDA and SQIVND (reference sequence). The CDR3 spans 13 residues. The V end lost 4 bases, the J end lost 5 bases, and 9 bases lay between the germline ends. The sequencing sample was made of blood. The sequence was collected from a girl aged 2 to 10 with cystic fibrosis. This sequence joins TRBV19 and TRBJ2-1; unclear D gene. CDR3 in amino acids: CASSTSRHNEQFF. As DNA, the CDR3 is TGTGCCAGTAGTACGAGCCGACACAATGAGCAGTTCTTC. Looking up the rest from reference TRBV19 and TRBJ2-1 gives the full variable domain: DGGITQSPKYLFRKEGQNVTLSCEQNLNHDAMYWYRQDPGQGLRLIYYSQIVNDFQKGDIAEGYSVSREKKESFPLTVTSAQKNPTAFYLCASSTSRHNEQFFGPGTRLTVL.